This TCR beta chain was found in a study of blood T cell repertoires in COVID-19. Whole-study context: There were acute and convalescent COVID-19 samples, and they came from the United States, Italy and Spain. The analysed material was cDNA or gDNA that came from T cells, B-cell-depleted T cells, or PBMCs.

Sequencing was performed with immunoSEQ multiplex PCR; in TCRdb, only in-frame clones are kept and a portion is missing. The sample holds approximately 100,000 clones, roughly 84% seen once. The CDR3 has 15 amino acids. Germline loops: CDR1 SEHNR, CDR2 FQNEAQ (reference sequence). J was trimmed by 2 bases and V by 2 bases; bases with no gene match: 4. This chain connects TRBV7-9 to TRBJ2-3, with 7 bases aligning to TRBD2. The sequencing sample was made of peripheral blood. This receptor was obtained from a woman aged 80 or older with active or convalescent COVID-19. The CDR3 loop is CASSLRREPTDTQYF. The CDR3 DNA reads as TGTGCCAGCAGCTTACGGCGGGAGCCCACAGATACGCAGTATTTT.